Listed below are T cell receptor beta chains from one sample, sequenced in a study of response to subunit inactivated influenza vaccine. MiXCR was run by TCRdb on the RT-PCR reads, yielding one entry per CDR3 protein. The profile shows 150,000 to 200,000 distinct CDR3 sequences, 9.5% to 15% of them singletons. The same data also went into a second study, on T cells expressing NK-cell markers.

The sequenced sample was CD8+ T cells sorted from PBMCs, obtained roughly 12 days after vaccination. The receptors shown here come from a man aged 50 to 60 who received an inactivated influenza vaccine. CDR3s include the opening cysteine and the closing phenylalanine or tryptophan. The D gene is left open where the match is weak. The size of a clone is reported for some rows only, either as once, few or many, or as a class for expanded clones.

many	TRBJ2-6	NA	16	TRBV28	TGTGCCAGCAGTTTATTGGTTATCTCTGGGGCCAACGTCCTGACTTTC	CASSLLVISGANVLTF
NA	TRBJ2-7	NA	16	TRBV20-1	TGCAGTGCTAGAGGCCGCGGTGGGGGGTTGTTGGGCGAGCAGTACTTC	CSARGRGGGLLGEQYF
many	TRBJ2-7	TRBD1	15	TRBV12-3/TRBV12-4	TGTGCCAGCAGCCGACAGGGAGAGGGCTCCTACGAGCAGTACTTC	CASSRQGEGSYEQYF
few	TRBJ2-1	TRBD2	15	TRBV12-3/TRBV12-4	TGTGCCAGCAGTCCCAAGCGGGGCCAGCGTAATGAGCAGTTCTTC	CASSPKRGQRNEQFF
few	TRBJ2-2	NA	16	TRBV9	TGTGCCAGCAGCGTGGAGGGCGGGGCGGTCACCGGGGAGCTGTTTTTT	CASSVEGGAVTGELFF
many	TRBJ2-3	TRBD2	16	TRBV4-2	TGTGCCAGCAGCCATTTAGCGGGGGGGCCCGCAGATACGCAGTATTTT	CASSHLAGGPADTQYF
NA	TRBJ1-2	NA	15	TRBV6-1	TGTGCCAGCAGTCGGGGCAAGACAGTACCCGATGGCTACACCTTC	CASSRGKTVPDGYTF
many	TRBJ2-1	TRBD2	21	TRBV18	TGTGCCAGCTTGGGACAGCAAACGGGACTAGCGGCCCCCGCTACGAACAATGAGCAGTTCTTC	CASLGQQTGLAAPATNNEQFF
NA	TRBJ1-2	TRBD1	15	TRBV12-3/TRBV12-4	TGTGCCAGCAGTTTATCGGGACAGATTTTGTATGGCTACACCTTC	CASSLSGQILYGYTF
once	TRBJ2-3	TRBD2	15	TRBV9	TGTGCCAGCAGCGCTAGCGGGAGTGGCACAGATACGCAGTATTTT	CASSASGSGTDTQYF
few	TRBJ2-7	NA	15	TRBV6-2/TRBV6-3	TGTGCCACCTCCCCTTCGGGGGCCGATAGCTACGAGCAGTACTTC	CATSPSGADSYEQYF
NA	TRBJ2-7	TRBD1	17	TRBV4-2	TGTGCCAGCAGCCATCCACCGGGACAGGGGGTGGAATACGAGCAGTACTTC	CASSHPPGQGVEYEQYF
few	TRBJ2-2	TRBD1	17	TRBV11-2	TGTGCCAGCAGCTTGGGATTCCAGGGGGCGCGCACCGGGGAGCTGTTTTTT	CASSLGFQGARTGELFF
NA	TRBJ2-4	NA	14	TRBV10-1	TGCGCCAGCAGTGAGACCGGGACAAAGGACATTCAGTACTTC	CASSETGTKDIQYF
few	TRBJ2-2	TRBD2	16	TRBV7-9	TGTGCCAGCAGCTTCCCAGCGGGAGGGCCGAGCGGGGAGCTGTTTTTT	CASSFPAGGPSGELFF
few	TRBJ2-7	TRBD1	14	TRBV5-1	TGCGCCAGCAGCCTAGACAGGGGGCTCGACGAGCAGTACTTC	CASSLDRGLDEQYF
NA	TRBJ2-7	TRBD2	15	TRBV5-1	TGCGCCAGCAGCTTGACAACGGGAGGGGGCTACGAGCAGTACTTC	CASSLTTGGGYEQYF
many	TRBJ1-1	TRBD1	15	TRBV15	TGTGCCACCAGCAGGGACAGGGGCCGGAACACTGAAGCTTTCTTT	CATSRDRGRNTEAFF
NA	TRBJ2-7	NA	14	TRBV2	TGTGCCAGCAGTGAAGGGAGGGTCTGGTACGAGCAGTACTTC	CASSEGRVWYEQYF
NA	TRBJ2-1	NA	16	TRBV7-9	TGTGCCAGCAGCCCTAATTCAGGGTCCGGGTGGAATGAGCAGTTCTTC	CASSPNSGSGWNEQFF
NA	TRBJ2-5	NA	16	TRBV7-6	TGTGCCAGCAGCGGATCGGGCGGGTTGAGACAAGAGACCCAGTACTTC	CASSGSGGLRQETQYF
NA	TRBJ2-5	NA	14	TRBV6-2/TRBV6-3	TGTGCCAGCAGTTACTACGCACAGCAAGAGACCCAGTACTTC	CASSYYAQQETQYF
NA	TRBJ2-7	NA	13	TRBV23-1	TGCGCCAGCAGTCAATCGTTCTGCTACGAGCAGTACTTC	CASSQSFCYEQYF
NA	TRBJ2-3	NA	15	TRBV3-1	TGTGCCAGCAGCCAAGATCTGGGGCCCACAGATACGCAGTATTTT	CASSQDLGPTDTQYF
few	TRBJ2-5	TRBD2	14	TRBV20-1	TGCAGTGCAACCACGGGGGGGCCCGGAGAGACCCAGTACTTC	CSATTGGPGETQYF
NA	TRBJ2-1	NA	16	TRBV28	TGTGCCAGCCTCCCACCCGGGACGGCGTTTTACAATGAGCAGTTCTTC	CASLPPGTAFYNEQFF
few	TRBJ2-7	NA	15	TRBV9	TGTGCCAGCAGCCCAACCCGGACAGCGAGCTACGAGCAGTACTTC	CASSPTRTASYEQYF
NA	TRBJ2-1	TRBD1	15	TRBV20-1	TGCAGTGCAAAAACAGGGGCTAGCTCCTACAATGAGCAGTTCTTC	CSAKTGASSYNEQFF
many	TRBJ2-7	NA	13	TRBV7-8	TGTGCCAGCAGGTGGGAGGACTCCTACGAGCAGTACTTC	CASRWEDSYEQYF
few	TRBJ2-5	TRBD1	15	TRBV4-3	TGCGCCAGCAGCCAATTCGGACAGGGTGCGGAGACCCAGTACTTC	CASSQFGQGAETQYF
few	TRBJ1-1	NA	16	TRBV4-1	TGCGCCAGCAGCTCTCGACCGGGTCTCATGAACACTGAAGCTTTCTTT	CASSSRPGLMNTEAFF
many	TRBJ1-2	NA	17	TRBV20-1	TGCAGTGCTAGAGATACGGGGGGACTATGGGTTAACTATGGCTACACCTTC	CSARDTGGLWVNYGYTF
NA	TRBJ2-7	TRBD2	15	TRBV6-2/TRBV6-3	TGTGCCAGTCTGGGGAGCGGGGAACCGCTTGGCGAGCAGTACTTC	CASLGSGEPLGEQYF
few	TRBJ2-7	NA	13	TRBV7-9	TGTGCCAGCAGCTTACCCCTCTCCTACGAGCAGTACTTC	CASSLPLSYEQYF
few	TRBJ2-5	TRBD2	14	TRBV11-2	TGTGCCAGCAGCCGTTGGGCGGGGGAAGAGACCCAGTACTTC	CASSRWAGEETQYF
many	TRBJ2-7	TRBD1	15	TRBV29-1	TGCAGCGTTGAAGAACGAGGACAGGGGATCTACGAGCAGTACTTC	CSVEERGQGIYEQYF
NA	TRBJ2-2	NA	15	TRBV13	TGTGCCAGCAGTATGGGGACGGTCAACACCGGGGAGCTGTTTTTT	CASSMGTVNTGELFF
few	TRBJ2-1	NA	16	TRBV28	TGTGCCAGCAGTTTTGTCGAGAGGGTGAAGTACAATGAGCAGTTCTTC	CASSFVERVKYNEQFF
many	TRBJ2-7	NA	13	TRBV7-8	TGTGCCAGCAGCTTTGCAGTAGAGAACGAGCAGTACTTC	CASSFAVENEQYF
few	TRBJ2-2	NA	15	TRBV28	TGTGCCATCAGACCCCCGGGACTCCACACCGGGGAGCTGTTTTTT	CAIRPPGLHTGELFF
few	TRBJ2-3	NA	15	TRBV4-1	TGCGCCAGCAGAAAGGGGGTGGGGGTCTCAGATACGCAGTATTTT	CASRKGVGVSDTQYF
NA	TRBJ2-7	NA	13	TRBV28	TGTGCCAGCAGGATGGGGACAAGTTACGAGCAGTACTTC	CASRMGTSYEQYF
NA	TRBJ2-7	TRBD2	15	TRBV7-9	TGTGCCAGCAGCTTAGTAGCGGGAGGGCCGGACGAGCAGTACTTC	CASSLVAGGPDEQYF
NA	TRBJ2-1	TRBD2	13	TRBV29-1	TGCAGCTGCCGATCCGGGAGGATCGATGAGCAGTTCTTC	CSCRSGRIDEQFF
NA	TRBJ1-5	TRBD1	15	TRBV7-9	TGTGCCAGCAGCTCCGGACAGGGGAGCAATCAGCCCCAGCATTTT	CASSSGQGSNQPQHF
once	TRBJ2-1	TRBD2	17	TRBV11-2	TGTGCCAGCAGCTTCGGGACTAGCGGGAGGCTCGACAATGAGCAGTTCTTC	CASSFGTSGRLDNEQFF
few	TRBJ2-3	NA	17	TRBV28	TGTGCCAGCAGTTTATATCGGACAGGGAGGGTCACAGATACGCAGTATTTT	CASSLYRTGRVTDTQYF
few	TRBJ2-7	NA	14	TRBV28	TGTGCCAGCAGTTTCGTAGACTCAAGAGACGAGCAGTACTTC	CASSFVDSRDEQYF
few	TRBJ2-3	NA	14	TRBV7-9	TGTGCCAGCAGCTTACCCGCAGGACTAGATACGCAGTATTTT	CASSLPAGLDTQYF
few	TRBJ2-1	NA	15	TRBV5-1	TGCGCCAGCAGCTTGGCGGGGTTCTTGGACAATGAGCAGTTCTTC	CASSLAGFLDNEQFF
NA	TRBJ2-7	NA	13	TRBV18	TGTGCCAGCTCATGGGCTTTCAGCTACGAGCAGTACTTC	CASSWAFSYEQYF
NA	TRBJ1-5	NA	15	TRBV15	TGTGCCACCAGCAGAGATCTGGGACTCAGTCAGCCCCAGCATTTT	CATSRDLGLSQPQHF
few	TRBJ2-1	TRBD2	15	TRBV15	TGTGCCACCAGCAGAGCGGTAGCGGGAGTCAATGAGCAGTTCTTC	CATSRAVAGVNEQFF
few	TRBJ2-3	NA	15	TRBV6-2/TRBV6-3	TGTGCCAGCAGTTTTCAGCGGGTGAGCACAGATACGCAGTATTTT	CASSFQRVSTDTQYF
few	TRBJ2-1	NA	15	TRBV9	TGTGCCAGCAGCGATCAATGGGTCTCCTACAATGAGCAGTTCTTC	CASSDQWVSYNEQFF